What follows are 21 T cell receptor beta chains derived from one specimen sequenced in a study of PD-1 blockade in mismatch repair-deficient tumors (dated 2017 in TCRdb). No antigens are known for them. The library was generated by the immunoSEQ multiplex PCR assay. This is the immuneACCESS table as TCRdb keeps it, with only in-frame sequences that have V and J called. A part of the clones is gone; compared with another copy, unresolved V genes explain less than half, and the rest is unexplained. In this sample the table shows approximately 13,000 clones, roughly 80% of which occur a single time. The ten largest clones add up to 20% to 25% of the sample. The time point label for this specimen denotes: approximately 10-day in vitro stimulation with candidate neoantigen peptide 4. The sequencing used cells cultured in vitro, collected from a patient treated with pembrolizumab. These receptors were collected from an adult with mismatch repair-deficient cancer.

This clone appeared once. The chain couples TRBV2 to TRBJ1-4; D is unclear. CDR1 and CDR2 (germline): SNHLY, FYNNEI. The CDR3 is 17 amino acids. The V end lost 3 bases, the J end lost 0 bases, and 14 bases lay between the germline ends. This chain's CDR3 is CASSDTWTGATNEKLFF. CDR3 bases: TGTGCCAGCAGTGACACTTGGACGGGAGCAACTAATGAAAAACTGTTTTTT.

The CDR3, as DNA: TGTGCCAGCAGCTCCTCCGAGACCCAGTACTTC. It specifies CASSSSETQYF. V is TRBV7-6 and J is TRBJ2-5; D not certain. Germline CDR1 and CDR2: SGHVS and FNYEAQ. Trimming took off 4 bases at V and 5 bases at J, with 5 bases between the two ends. This CDR3 has 11 residues.

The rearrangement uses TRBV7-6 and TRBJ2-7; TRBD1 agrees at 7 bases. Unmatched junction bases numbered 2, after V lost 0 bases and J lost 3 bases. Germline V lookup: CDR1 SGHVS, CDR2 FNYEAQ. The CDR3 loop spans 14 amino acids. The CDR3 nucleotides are TGTGCCAGCAGCTTAGCCCGGGACAGCTACGAGCAGTACTTC. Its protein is CASSLARDSYEQYF.

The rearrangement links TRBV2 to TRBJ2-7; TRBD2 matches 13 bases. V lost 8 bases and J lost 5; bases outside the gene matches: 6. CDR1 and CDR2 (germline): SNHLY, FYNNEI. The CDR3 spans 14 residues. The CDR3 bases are TGTGCCAGCGAGGGGGGACTAGCGGGAAACGAGCAGTACTTC. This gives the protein CASEGGLAGNEQYF.

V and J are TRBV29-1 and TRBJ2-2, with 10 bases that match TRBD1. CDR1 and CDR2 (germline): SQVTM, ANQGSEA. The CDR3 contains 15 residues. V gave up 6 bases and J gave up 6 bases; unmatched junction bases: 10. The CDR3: CSVRGDRGWAGELFF. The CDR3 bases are TGCAGCGTCCGGGGGGACAGGGGTTGGGCCGGGGAGCTGTTTTTT.

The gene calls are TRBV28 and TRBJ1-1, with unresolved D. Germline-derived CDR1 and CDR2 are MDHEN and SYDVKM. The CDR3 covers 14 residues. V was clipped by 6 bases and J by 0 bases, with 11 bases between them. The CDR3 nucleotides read TGTGCCAGCAGGTTAGCGGGGATGAACACTGAAGCTTTCTTT. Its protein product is CASRLAGMNTEAFF.

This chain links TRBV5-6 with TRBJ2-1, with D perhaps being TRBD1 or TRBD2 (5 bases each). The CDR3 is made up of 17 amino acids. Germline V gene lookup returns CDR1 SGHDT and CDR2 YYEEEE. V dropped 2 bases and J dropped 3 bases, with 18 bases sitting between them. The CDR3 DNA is TGTGCCAGCAGCTTTTTCTTTGGGGGTCTCATCTACAATGAGCAGTTCTTC. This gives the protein CASSFFFGGLIYNEQFF.

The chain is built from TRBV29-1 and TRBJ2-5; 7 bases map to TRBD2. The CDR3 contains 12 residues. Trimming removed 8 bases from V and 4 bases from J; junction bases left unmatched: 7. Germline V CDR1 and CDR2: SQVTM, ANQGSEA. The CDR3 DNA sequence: TGCAGCTCCCGGCGGGGGAGAGAGACCCAGTACTTC. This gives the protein CSSRRGRETQYF.

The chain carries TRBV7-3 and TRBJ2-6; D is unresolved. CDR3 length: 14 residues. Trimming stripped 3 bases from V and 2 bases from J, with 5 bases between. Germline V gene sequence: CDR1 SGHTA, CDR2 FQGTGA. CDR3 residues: CASSFATGANVLTF. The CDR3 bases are TGTGCCAGCAGCTTTGCTACTGGGGCCAACGTCCTGACTTTC.

This chain's CDR3 is CASSKGLAEDLDTQYF. CDR3 bases: TGCGCCAGCAGCAAGGGACTAGCGGAAGACCTAGATACGCAGTATTTT. The chain joins TRBV5-1 to TRBJ2-3, with 11 positions matching TRBD2. The ends lost 4 bases at V and 5 bases at J; junction bases unmatched: 9. This CDR3 contains 16 residues. Germline V gene data show CDR1 as SGHRS and CDR2 as YFSETQ.

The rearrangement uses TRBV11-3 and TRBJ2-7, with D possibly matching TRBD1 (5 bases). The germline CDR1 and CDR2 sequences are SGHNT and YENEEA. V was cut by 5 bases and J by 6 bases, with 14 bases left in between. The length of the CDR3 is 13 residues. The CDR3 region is CASSQGARGEQYF. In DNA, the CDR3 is TGTGCCAGCAGCCAAGGGGCCCGCGGCGAGCAGTACTTC.

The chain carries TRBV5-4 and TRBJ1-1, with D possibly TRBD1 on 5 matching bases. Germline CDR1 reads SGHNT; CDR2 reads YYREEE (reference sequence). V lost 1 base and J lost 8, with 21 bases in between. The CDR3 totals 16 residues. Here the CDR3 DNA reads TGTGCCAGCAGCTTGTTCTCTTTAGGGGTCGGCTCGGAAGCTTTCTTT. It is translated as CASSLFSLGVGSEAFF.

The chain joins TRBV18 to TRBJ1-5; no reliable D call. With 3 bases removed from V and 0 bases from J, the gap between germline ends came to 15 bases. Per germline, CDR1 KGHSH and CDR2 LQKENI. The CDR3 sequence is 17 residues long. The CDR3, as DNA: TGTGCCAGCTCACCTCGGGGATCGGGGTATAGCAATCAGCCCCAGCATTTT. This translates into CASSPRGSGYSNQPQHF.

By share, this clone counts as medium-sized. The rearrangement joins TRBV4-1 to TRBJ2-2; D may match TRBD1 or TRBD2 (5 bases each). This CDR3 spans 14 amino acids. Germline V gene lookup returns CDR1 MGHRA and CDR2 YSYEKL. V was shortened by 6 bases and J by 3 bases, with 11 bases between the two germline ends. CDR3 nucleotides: TGCGCCAGCAGTTTAGGGGAGTACACCGGGGAGCTGTTTTTT. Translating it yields CASSLGEYTGELFF.

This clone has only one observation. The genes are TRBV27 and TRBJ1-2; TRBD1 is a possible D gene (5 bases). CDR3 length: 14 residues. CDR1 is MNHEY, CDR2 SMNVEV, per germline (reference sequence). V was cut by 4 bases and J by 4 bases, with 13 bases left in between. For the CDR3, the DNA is TGTGCCAGCAGTTATTCTGGGGGATCCTATGGCTACACCTTC. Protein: CASSYSGGSYGYTF.

The CDR3 loop reads CASSLAEGRVTEAFF. The DNA of the CDR3 is TGTGCCAGCAGCTTGGCCGAGGGGCGAGTCACTGAAGCTTTCTTT. The V and J genes are TRBV5-6 and TRBJ1-1; a weak D match, TRBD1 (5 bases). V was pared by 0 bases and J by 4 bases, with 13 bases between. Germline values: CDR1 SGHDT, CDR2 YYEEEE. The CDR3 runs to 15 residues.

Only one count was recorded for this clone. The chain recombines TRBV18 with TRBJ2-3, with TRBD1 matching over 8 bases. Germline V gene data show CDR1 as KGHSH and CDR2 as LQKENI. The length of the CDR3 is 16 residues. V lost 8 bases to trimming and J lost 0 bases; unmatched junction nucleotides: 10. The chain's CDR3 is CASTRTGQGSTDTQYF. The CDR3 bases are TGTGCCAGCACAAGAACAGGACAGGGAAGCACAGATACGCAGTATTTT.

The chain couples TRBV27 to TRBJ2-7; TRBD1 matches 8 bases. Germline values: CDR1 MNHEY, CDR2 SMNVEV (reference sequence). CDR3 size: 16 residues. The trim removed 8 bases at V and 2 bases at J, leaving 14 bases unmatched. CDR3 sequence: CASRRLTGTGTYEQYF. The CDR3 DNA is TGTGCCAGCCGCCGATTGACCGGGACAGGCACCTACGAGCAGTACTTC.

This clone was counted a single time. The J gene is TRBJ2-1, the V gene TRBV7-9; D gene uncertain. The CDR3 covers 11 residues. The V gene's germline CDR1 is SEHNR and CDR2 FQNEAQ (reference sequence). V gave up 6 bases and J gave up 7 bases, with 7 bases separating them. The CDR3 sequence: CASRVYNEQFF. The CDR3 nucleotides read TGTGCCAGCAGGGTCTATAATGAGCAGTTCTTC. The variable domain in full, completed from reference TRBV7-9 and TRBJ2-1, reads DTGVSQNPRHKITKRGQNVTFRCDPISEHNRLYWYRQTLGQGPEFLTYFQNEAQLEKSRLLSDRFSAERPKGSFSTLEIQRTEQGDSAMYLCASRVYNEQFFGPGTRLTVL.

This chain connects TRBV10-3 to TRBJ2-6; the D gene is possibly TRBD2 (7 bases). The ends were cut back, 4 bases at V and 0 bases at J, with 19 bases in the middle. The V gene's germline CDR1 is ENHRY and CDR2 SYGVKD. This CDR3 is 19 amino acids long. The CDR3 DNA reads TGTGCCATCAGTGGGGTCAGGGGCGGGGGCCCCTCTGGGGCCAACGTCCTGACTTTC. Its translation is CAISGVRGGGPSGANVLTF.

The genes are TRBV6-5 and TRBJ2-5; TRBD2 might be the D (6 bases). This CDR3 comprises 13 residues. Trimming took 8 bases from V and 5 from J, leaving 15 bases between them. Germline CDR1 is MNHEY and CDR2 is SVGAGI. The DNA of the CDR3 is TGTGCCAGCGTTGGCCCCGGGGGTGAGACCCAGTACTTC. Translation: CASVGPGGETQYF.